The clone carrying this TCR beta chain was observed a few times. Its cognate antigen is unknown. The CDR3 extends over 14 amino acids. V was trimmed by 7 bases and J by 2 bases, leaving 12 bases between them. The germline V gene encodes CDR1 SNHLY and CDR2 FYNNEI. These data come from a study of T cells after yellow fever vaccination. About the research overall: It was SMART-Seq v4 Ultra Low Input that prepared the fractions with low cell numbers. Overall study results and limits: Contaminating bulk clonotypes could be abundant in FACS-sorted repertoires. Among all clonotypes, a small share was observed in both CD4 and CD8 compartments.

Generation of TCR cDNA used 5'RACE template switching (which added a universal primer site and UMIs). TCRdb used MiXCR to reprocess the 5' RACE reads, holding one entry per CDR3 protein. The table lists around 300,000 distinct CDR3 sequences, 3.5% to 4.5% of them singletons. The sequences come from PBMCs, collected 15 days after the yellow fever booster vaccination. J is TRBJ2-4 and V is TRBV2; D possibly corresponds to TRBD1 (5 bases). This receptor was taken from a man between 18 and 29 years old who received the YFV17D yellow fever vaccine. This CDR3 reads CASTPPDTKNIQYF. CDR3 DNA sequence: TGTGCCAGCACTCCACCGGACACCAAAAACATTCAGTACTTC.